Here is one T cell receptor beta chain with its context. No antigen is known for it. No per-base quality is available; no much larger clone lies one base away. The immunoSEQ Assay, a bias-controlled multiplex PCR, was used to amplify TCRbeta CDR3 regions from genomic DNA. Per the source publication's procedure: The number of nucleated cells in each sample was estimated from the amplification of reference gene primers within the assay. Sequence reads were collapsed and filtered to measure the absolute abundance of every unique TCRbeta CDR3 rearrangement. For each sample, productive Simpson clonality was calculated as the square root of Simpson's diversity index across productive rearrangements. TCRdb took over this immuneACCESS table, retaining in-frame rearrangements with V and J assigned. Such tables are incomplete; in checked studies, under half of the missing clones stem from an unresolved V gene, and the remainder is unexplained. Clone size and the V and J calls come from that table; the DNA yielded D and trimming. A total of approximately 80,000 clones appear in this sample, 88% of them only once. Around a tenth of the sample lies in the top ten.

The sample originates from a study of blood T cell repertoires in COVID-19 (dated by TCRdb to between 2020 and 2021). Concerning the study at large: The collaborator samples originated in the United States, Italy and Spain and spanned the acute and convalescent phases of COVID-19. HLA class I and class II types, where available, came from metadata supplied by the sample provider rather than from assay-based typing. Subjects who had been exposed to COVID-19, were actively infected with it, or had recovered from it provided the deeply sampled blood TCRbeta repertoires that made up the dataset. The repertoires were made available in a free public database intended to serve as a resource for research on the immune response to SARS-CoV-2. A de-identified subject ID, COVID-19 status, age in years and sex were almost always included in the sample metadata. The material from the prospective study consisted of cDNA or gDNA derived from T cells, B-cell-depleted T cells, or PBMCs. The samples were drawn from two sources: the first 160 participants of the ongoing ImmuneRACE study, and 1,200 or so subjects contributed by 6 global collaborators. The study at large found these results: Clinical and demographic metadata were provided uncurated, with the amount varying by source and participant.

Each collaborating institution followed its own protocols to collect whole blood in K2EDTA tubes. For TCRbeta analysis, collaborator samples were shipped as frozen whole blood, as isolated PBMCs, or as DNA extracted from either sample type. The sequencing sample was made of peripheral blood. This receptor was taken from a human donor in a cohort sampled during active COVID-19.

The CDR3 region has the sequence CASSQGDSTDTQYF. Here is the DNA: TGCGCCAGCAGCCAGGGGGACAGCACAGATACGCAGTATTTT. The receptor chain draws on TRBV5-1 and TRBJ2-3, with 7 central nucleotides matching TRBD1. V loses 4 bases at its end and J loses 0 bases; junction bases beyond the gene matches: 2. The CDR3 goes from the cysteine to the phenylalanine over 14 residues. Only CDR3 DNA remains: 42 bases, in frame from the first base. The germline V gene specifies SGHRS as CDR1 and YFSETQ as CDR2.